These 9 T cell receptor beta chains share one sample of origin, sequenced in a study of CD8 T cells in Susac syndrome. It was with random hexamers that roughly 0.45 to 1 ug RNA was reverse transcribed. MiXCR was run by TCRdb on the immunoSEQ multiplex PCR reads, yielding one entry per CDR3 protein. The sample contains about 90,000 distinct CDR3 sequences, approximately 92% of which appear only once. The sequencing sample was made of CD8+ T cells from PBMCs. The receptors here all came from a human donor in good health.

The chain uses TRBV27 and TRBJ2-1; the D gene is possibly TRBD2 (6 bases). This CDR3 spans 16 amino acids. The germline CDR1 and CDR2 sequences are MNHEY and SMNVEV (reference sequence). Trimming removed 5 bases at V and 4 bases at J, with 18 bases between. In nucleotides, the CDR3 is TGTGCCAGCAGTCCCCCCGGGACTCGTACTTACAATGAGCAGTTCTTC. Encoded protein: CASSPPGTRTYNEQFF.

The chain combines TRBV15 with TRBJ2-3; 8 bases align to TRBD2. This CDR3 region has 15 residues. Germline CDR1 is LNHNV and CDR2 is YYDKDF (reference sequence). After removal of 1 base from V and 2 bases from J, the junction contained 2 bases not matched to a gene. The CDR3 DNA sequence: TGTGCCACCAGCAGAGCGGGGGGGGCCACAGATACGCAGTATTTT. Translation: CATSRAGGATDTQYF.

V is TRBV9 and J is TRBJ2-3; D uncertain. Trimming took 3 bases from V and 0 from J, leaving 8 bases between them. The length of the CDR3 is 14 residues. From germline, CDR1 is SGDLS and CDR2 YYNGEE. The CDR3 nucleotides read TGTGCCAGCAGCGGGCGACGTAGCACAGATACGCAGTATTTT. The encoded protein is CASSGRRSTDTQYF. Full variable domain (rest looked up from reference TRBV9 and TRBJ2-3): DSGVTQTPKHLITATGQRVTLRCSPRSGDLSVYWYQQSLDQGLQFLIQYYNGEERAKGNILERFSAQQFPDLHSELNLSSLELGDSALYFCASSGRRSTDTQYFGPGTRLTVL.

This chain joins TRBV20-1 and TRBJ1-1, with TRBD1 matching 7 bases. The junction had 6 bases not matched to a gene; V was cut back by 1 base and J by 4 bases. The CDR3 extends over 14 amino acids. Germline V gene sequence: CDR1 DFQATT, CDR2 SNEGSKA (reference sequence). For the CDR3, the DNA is TGCAGTGCTAGAGGACAGGGCGGGAGCACTGAAGCTTTCTTT. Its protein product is CSARGQGGSTEAFF.

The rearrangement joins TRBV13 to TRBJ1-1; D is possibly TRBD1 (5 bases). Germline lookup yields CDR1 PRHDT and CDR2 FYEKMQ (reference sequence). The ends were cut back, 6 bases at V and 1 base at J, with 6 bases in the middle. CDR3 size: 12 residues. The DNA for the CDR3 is TGTGCCAGCAGACAGGAGAACACTGAAGCTTTCTTT. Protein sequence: CASRQENTEAFF.

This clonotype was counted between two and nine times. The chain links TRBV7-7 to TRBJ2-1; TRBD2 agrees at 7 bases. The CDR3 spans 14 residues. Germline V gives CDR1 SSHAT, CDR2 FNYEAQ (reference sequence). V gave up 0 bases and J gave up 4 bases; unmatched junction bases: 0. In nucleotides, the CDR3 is TGTGCCAGCAGCTTAGCTAGCGGGTACAATGAGCAGTTCTTC. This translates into CASSLASGYNEQFF.

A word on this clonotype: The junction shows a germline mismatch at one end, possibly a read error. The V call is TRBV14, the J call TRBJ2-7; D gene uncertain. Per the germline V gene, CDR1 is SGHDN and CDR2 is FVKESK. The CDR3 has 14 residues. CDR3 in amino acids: CASSEDTLNYEQYF. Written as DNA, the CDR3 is TGTGCCAGCAGCGAAGACACTTTGAACTACGAGCAGTACTTC.

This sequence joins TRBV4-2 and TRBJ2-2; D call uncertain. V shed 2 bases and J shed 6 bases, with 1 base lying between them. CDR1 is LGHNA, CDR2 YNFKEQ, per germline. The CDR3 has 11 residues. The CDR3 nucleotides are TGTGCCAGCAGCCAATCCGGGGAGCTGTTTTTT. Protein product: CASSQSGELFF.

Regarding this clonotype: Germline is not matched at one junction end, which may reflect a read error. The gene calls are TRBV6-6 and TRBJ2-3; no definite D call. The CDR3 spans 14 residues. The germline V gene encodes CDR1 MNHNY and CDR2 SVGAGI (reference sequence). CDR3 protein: CASSSAPSTVTQYF. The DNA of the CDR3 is TGTGCCAGCAGTTCCGCCCCTAGTACAGTTACGCAGTATTTT.